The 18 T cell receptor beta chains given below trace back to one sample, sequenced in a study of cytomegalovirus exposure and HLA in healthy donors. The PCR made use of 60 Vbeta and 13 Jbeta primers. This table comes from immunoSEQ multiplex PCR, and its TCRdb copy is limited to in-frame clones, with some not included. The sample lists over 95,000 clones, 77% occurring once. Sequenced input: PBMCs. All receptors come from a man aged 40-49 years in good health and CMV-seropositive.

This CDR3 is CASSEKPGQSNYGYTF. CDR3 DNA sequence: TGTGCCAGCAGTGAAAAACCGGGACAGAGTAACTATGGCTACACCTTC. This chain joins TRBV6-4 and TRBJ1-2; 7 bases are shared with TRBD1. Losses at the gene ends were 3 bases for V and 1 base for J; bases not matched to a gene: 8. There are 16 residues in the CDR3. In germline, CDR1 is MRHNA, CDR2 SNTAGT.

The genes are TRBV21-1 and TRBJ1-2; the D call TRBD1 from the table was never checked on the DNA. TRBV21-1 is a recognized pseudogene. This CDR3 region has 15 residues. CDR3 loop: CASSKAQGLFTGYTF. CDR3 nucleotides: TGTGCCAGCAGCAAAGCTCAGGGGCTCTTTACTGGCTACACCTTC.

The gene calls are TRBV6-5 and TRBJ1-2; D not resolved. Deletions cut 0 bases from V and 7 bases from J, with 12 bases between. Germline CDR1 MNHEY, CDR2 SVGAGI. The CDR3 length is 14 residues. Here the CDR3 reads CASSYSPPGRGYTF. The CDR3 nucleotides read TGTGCCAGCAGTTACTCGCCCCCTGGCCGTGGCTACACCTTC.

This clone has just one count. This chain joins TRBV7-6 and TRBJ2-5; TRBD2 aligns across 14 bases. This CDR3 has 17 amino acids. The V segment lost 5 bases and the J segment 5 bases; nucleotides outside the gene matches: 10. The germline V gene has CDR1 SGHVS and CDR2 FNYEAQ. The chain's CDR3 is CASSLRGLAGVGETQYF. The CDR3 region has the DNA TGTGCCAGCAGCCTTAGGGGACTAGCGGGGGTTGGGGAGACCCAGTACTTC.

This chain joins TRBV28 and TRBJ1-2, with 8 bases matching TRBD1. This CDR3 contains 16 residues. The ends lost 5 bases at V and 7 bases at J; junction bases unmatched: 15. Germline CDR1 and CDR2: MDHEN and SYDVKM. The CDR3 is CASSIPTSPGGLGYTF. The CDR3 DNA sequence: TGTGCCAGCAGTATTCCGACCTCCCCAGGGGGCCTTGGCTACACCTTC.

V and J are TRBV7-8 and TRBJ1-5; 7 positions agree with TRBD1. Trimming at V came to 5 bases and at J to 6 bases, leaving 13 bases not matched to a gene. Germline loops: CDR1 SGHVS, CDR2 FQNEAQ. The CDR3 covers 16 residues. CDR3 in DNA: TGTGCCAGCAGCCCATGGACCCGACAGGGAGGTCAGCCCCAGCATTTT. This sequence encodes CASSPWTRQGGQPQHF.

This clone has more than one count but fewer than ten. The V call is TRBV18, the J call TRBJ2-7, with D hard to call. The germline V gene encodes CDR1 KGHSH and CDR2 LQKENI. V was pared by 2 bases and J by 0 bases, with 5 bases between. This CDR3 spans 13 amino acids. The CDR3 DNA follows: TGTGCCAGCTCACCAGCGGCCTCCTACGAGCAGTACTTC. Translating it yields CASSPAASYEQYF.

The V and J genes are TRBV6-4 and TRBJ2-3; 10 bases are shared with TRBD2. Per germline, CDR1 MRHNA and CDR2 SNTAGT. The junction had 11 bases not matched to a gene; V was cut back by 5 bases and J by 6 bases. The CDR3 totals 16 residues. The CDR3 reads CASSTASGGASDTQYF. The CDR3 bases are TGTGCCAGCAGTACTGCGAGCGGGGGGGCCTCGGATACGCAGTATTTT.

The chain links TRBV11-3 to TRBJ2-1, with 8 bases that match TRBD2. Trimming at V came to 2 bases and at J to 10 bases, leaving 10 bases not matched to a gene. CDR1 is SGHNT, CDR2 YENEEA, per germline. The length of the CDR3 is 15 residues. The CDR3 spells CASSLWAGGAEEQFF. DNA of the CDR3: TGTGCCAGCAGCTTATGGGCGGGGGGCGCCGAAGAGCAGTTCTTC.

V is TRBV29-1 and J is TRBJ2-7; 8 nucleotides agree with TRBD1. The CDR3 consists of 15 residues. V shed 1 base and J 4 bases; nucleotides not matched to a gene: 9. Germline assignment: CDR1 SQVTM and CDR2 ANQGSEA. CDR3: CSVEVDRDRLYEQYF. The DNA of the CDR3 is TGCAGCGTTGAAGTCGACCGGGACAGGCTTTACGAGCAGTACTTC.

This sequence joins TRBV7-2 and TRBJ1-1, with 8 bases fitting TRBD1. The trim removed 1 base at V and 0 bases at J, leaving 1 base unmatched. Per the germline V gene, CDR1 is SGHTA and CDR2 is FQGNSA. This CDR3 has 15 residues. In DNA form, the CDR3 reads TGTGCCAGCAGCTTAGTGACAGGGGTGAACACTGAAGCTTTCTTT. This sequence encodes CASSLVTGVNTEAFF.

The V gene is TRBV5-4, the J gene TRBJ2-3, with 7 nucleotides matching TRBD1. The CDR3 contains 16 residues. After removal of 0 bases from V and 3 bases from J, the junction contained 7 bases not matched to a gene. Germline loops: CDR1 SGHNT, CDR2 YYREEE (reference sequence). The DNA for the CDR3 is TGTGCCAGCAGCTTGGCCCGACAGGGAGCTACAGATACGCAGTATTTT. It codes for CASSLARQGATDTQYF.

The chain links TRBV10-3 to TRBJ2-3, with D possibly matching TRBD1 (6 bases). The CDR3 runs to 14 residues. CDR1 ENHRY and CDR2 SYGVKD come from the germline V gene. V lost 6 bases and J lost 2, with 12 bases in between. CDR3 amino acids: CAISTGSNTDTQYF. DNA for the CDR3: TGTGCCATCAGCACAGGGAGCAACACAGATACGCAGTATTTT.

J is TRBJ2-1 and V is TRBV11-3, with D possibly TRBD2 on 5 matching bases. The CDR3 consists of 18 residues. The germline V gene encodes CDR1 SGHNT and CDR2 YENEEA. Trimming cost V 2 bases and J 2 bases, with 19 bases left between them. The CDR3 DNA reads TGTGCCAGCAGCTTATACCTAGCATCTAGCCGGCCCTACAATGAGCAGTTCTTC. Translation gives CASSLYLASSRPYNEQFF.

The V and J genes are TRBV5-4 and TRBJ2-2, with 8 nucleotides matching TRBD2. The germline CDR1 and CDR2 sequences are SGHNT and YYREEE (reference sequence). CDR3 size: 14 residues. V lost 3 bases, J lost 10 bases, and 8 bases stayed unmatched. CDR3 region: CASSSSRGGSELFF. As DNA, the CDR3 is TGTGCCAGCAGCTCCTCTCGGGGGGGATCGGAGCTGTTTTTT.

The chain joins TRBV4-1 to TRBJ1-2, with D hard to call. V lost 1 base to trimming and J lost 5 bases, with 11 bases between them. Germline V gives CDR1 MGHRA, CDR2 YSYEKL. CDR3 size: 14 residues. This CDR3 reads CASSQAQENYGYTF. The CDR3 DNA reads TGCGCCAGCAGCCAAGCTCAGGAAAATTATGGCTACACCTTC.

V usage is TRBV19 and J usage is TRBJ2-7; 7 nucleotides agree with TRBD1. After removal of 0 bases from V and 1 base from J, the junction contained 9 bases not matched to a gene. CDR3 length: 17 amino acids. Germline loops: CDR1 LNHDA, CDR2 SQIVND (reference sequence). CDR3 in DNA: TGTGCCAGTAGTATAGATGGGGCTCCGGGACAGTCCTACGAGCAGTACTTC. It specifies CASSIDGAPGQSYEQYF.

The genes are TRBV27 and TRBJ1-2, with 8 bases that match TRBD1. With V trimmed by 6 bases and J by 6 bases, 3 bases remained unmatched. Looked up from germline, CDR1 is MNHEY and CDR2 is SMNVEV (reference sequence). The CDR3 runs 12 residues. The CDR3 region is CASRDRVDGYTF. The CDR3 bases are TGTGCCAGCAGGGACAGGGTGGATGGCTACACCTTC.